This T cell receptor beta chain was documented in a study of blood T cells in healthy people across ages. General observations from the study: As age increased, TCR beta diversity per million T cells fell in a roughly linear fashion.

V dropped 1 base and J dropped 6 bases, with 16 bases sitting between them. The CDR3 is 16 residues long. Per germline, CDR1 LGHNA and CDR2 YNFKEQ. This clonotype has a handful of counts. The antigen is unknown. Using a J-beta primer mix together with a sample-barcoded 5' primer, a second PCR was run for roughly 7 to 12 cycles. TCRdb analysed the 5' RACE reads with MiXCR anew, one entry per CDR3 protein. The sample records 850,000 or so distinct CDR3 sequences, more than 25% being singletons. Individuals who donated were healthy Caucasians from Russia aged about 6 to 90. The clonotype originates from a woman older than 75 in good health. This chain connects TRBV4-2 to TRBJ1-5, with D maybe TRBD1 (6 bases). The sequenced material came from blood. CDR3 coding DNA: TGTGCCAGCAGCCAAGGTAGGGGGGCCGTTATTCAGCCCCAGCATTTT. This sequence encodes CASSQGRGAVIQPQHF.